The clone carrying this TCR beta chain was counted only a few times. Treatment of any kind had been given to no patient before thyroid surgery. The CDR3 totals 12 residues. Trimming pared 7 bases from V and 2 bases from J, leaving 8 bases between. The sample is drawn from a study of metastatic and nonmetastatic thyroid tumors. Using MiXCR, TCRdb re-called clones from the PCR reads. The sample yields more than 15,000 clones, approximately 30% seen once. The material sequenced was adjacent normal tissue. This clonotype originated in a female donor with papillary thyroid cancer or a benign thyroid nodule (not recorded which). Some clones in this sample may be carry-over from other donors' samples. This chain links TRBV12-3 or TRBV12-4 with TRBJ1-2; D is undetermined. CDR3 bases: TGTGCCAGCATCCGAGACAACTATGGCTACACCTTC. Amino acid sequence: CASIRDNYGYTF.